These 14 T cell receptor beta chains share one sample of origin, sequenced in a study of blood T cell repertoires in COVID-19. Profiling relied on immunoSEQ multiplex PCR, and the TCRdb table lists in-frame clones only, not all of them. The repertoire includes a few hundred thousand clones, roughly 80% of them detected once, and roughly 3.2% sits in the top ten. The sample was peripheral blood. Source of these receptors: a young woman with acute or convalescent COVID-19.

This clone was recorded only once. The chain carries TRBV6-2 or TRBV6-3 and TRBJ2-1; 11 nucleotides align to TRBD2. This CDR3 is 16 amino acids long. From germline, CDR1 is MNHEY and CDR2 SVGEGT. With V trimmed by 5 bases and J by 7 bases, 10 bases remained unmatched. Written as DNA, the CDR3 is TGTGCCAGCAGTCCCTTGGCTAGCGGGAGGAGAAATGAGCAGTTCTTC. This translates into CASSPLASGRRNEQFF.

The CDR3 DNA reads TGTGCCAGCAGCTTTACTAGCGGGGGGAATCCGGAGCTGTTTTTT. Amino acids: CASSFTSGGNPELFF. The gene calls are TRBV7-9 and TRBJ2-2, with 12 nucleotides matching TRBD2. The CDR3 extends over 15 amino acids. Germline V lookup: CDR1 SEHNR, CDR2 FQNEAQ (reference sequence). V lost 3 bases to trimming and J lost 10 bases; unmatched junction nucleotides: 6.

V usage is TRBV5-1 and J usage is TRBJ2-5, with 12 bases aligning to TRBD2. J lost 3 bases, V lost 1 base, and 4 bases had no gene match. Germline CDR1 and CDR2: SGHRS and YFSETQ. This CDR3 contains 16 residues. CDR3 DNA sequence: TGCGCCAGCAGCTTGTCGCCTAGCGGGAGGGAAGAGACCCAGTACTTC. As protein: CASSLSPSGREETQYF.

The CDR3 spells CAWSVQMNTEAFF. DNA of the CDR3: TGTGCCTGGAGTGTACAGATGAACACTGAAGCTTTCTTT. The chain is built from TRBV30 and TRBJ1-1, with no clear D. V dropped 0 bases and J dropped 0 bases, with 5 bases sitting between them. Germline V gene sequence: CDR1 GTSNPN, CDR2 SVGIG (reference sequence). There are 13 residues in the CDR3.

The chain joins TRBV29-1 to TRBJ1-2, with 8 bases aligning to TRBD1. Trimming cost V 0 bases and J 4 bases; bases outside gene matches: 7. CDR1 is SQVTM, CDR2 ANQGSEA, per germline. There are 15 residues in the CDR3. The CDR3 sequence: CSVEEPTGDPYGYTF. CDR3 nucleotide sequence: TGCAGCGTTGAAGAACCGACAGGGGACCCCTATGGCTACACCTTC.

The chain uses TRBV4-3 and TRBJ1-2, with D unresolved. V lost 4 bases and J lost 2, with 8 bases in between. The CDR3 runs 13 residues. The germline gives CDR1 LGHNA, CDR2 YSLEER. The CDR3 region has the DNA TGCGCCAGCAGCCGGGAGCAGAACTATGGCTACACCTTC. Its translation is CASSREQNYGYTF.

The rearrangement links TRBV2 to TRBJ2-3; TRBD2 matches at 7 bases. CDR3 size: 17 residues. Unmatched junction bases numbered 12, after V lost 6 bases and J lost 0 bases. Looked up from germline, CDR1 is SNHLY and CDR2 is FYNNEI. CDR3 DNA sequence: TGTGCCAGCAGCCCCAACCCTAGCGGTCTAAGCACAGATACGCAGTATTTT. Encoded protein: CASSPNPSGLSTDTQYF.

The V gene is TRBV7-2, the J gene TRBJ1-5; D remains unclear. This CDR3 is 14 amino acids long. Per germline, CDR1 SGHTA and CDR2 FQGNSA. V was cut by 4 bases and J by 2 bases, with 9 bases left in between. The CDR3 spells CASSSRVGNQPQHF. Here the CDR3 DNA reads TGTGCCAGCAGCTCGCGAGTAGGCAATCAGCCCCAGCATTTT. Filled out from reference TRBV7-2 and TRBJ1-5, the complete variable domain reads GAGVSQSPSNKVTEKGKDVELRCDPISGHTALYWYRQSLGQGLEFLIYFQGNSAPDKSGLPSDRFSAERTGGSVSTLTIQRTQQEDSAVYLCASSSRVGNQPQHFGDGTRLSIL.

V gene TRBV28 combines with J gene TRBJ2-1; D is possibly TRBD2 (6 bases). The CDR3 sequence is 16 residues long. Trimming removed 6 bases at V and 0 bases at J, with 15 bases between. CDR1 is MDHEN and CDR2 is SYDVKM in the germline V gene. DNA of the CDR3: TGTGCCAGCAGGCCGACTAGTCCGAGCTCCTACAATGAGCAGTTCTTC. Translation gives CASRPTSPSSYNEQFF.

V gene TRBV6-5 combines with J gene TRBJ2-1; tentatively, D is TRBD1 (6 bases). Trimming removed 4 bases at V and 0 bases at J, with 13 bases between. This CDR3 contains 16 residues. Germline values: CDR1 MNHEY, CDR2 SVGAGI. The CDR3 region is CASSSAQGSSYNEQFF. CDR3 nucleotide sequence: TGTGCCAGCAGTTCCGCCCAGGGGAGCTCCTACAATGAGCAGTTCTTC.

This clone has just one count. The chain employs TRBV7-2 and TRBJ2-2, with D unclear. This CDR3 region has 14 residues. Germline V CDR1 and CDR2: SGHTA, FQGNSA. The V end lost 6 bases, the J end lost 0 bases, and 8 bases lay between the germline ends. For the CDR3, the DNA is TGTGCCAGCAGACTAAATACGAACACCGGGGAGCTGTTTTTT. Translated: CASRLNTNTGELFF.

The chain carries TRBV6-4 and TRBJ2-7; tentatively, D is TRBD2 (5 bases). Germline CDR1 MRHNA, CDR2 SNTAGT. Trimming removed 2 bases at V and 2 bases at J, with 10 bases between. The CDR3 has 14 residues. CDR3 loop: CASSDEGSPYEQYF. The CDR3 coding sequence is TGTGCCAGCAGTGACGAAGGGAGCCCCTACGAGCAGTACTTC.

This clone was picked up one time. V and J are TRBV11-2 and TRBJ2-7; possibly TRBD1 for D (5 bases). The CDR3 is 13 residues long. Trimming pared 1 base from V and 4 bases from J, leaving 8 bases between. The germline gives CDR1 SGHAT, CDR2 FQNNGV. The CDR3 DNA reads as TGTGCCAGCAGCTTAGTTCAGGGATACGAGCAGTACTTC. As protein: CASSLVQGYEQYF.

The gene calls are TRBV7-6 and TRBJ1-1; D may be TRBD1 (6 bases). Germline values: CDR1 SGHVS, CDR2 FNYEAQ. CDR3 length: 14 residues. Trimming removed 1 base at V and 5 bases at J, with 11 bases between. CDR3 DNA sequence: TGTGCCAGCAGCTTAGGGGAGGGGGAAACTGAAGCTTTCTTT. Its translation is CASSLGEGETEAFF. The full variable domain, with the rest looked up from reference TRBV7-6 and TRBJ1-1, is GAGVSQSPRYKVTKRGQDVALRCDPISGHVSLYWYRQALGQGPEFLTYFNYEAQQDKSGLPNDRFSAERPEGSISTLTIQRTEQRDSAMYRCASSLGEGETEAFFGQGTRLTVV.